This T cell receptor (beta chain) was recovered during a study of blood T cell repertoires in COVID-19. The wider study: COVID-19 samples collected from the United States, Italy and Spain covered acute and convalescent phases.

This CDR3 has 18 amino acids. Deletions cut 8 bases from V and 5 bases from J, with 28 bases between. Looked up from germline, CDR1 is MNHEY and CDR2 is SMNVEV (reference sequence). Using immunoSEQ multiplex PCR, the repertoire was profiled, and TCRdb retains in-frame clones only, with some absent. The data show about 190,000 clones, with over 75% seen just once and roughly 6.2% held by the top ten. The specimen was peripheral blood. This chain uses TRBV27 with TRBJ2-1; D perhaps matches TRBD2 (6 bases). This clonotype originated in a woman aged 40-49 years who had recovered from COVID-19. The CDR3 spells CASGHGKGGGIGHNEQFF. Written as DNA, the CDR3 is TGTGCCAGCGGCCATGGGAAGGGCGGCGGGATCGGCCACAATGAGCAGTTCTTC.